This T cell receptor (beta chain) was sequenced in a study of T cell responses to AZD1222 COVID-19 vaccine. The repertoire was sequenced with immunoSEQ multiplex PCR; TCRdb's copy has only in-frame clones and lacks some. Among approximately 170,000 clones listed, roughly 92% were seen once. In germline, CDR1 is SEHNR, CDR2 FQNEAQ (reference sequence). This CDR3 contains 14 residues. V lost 5 bases, J lost 8 bases, and 18 bases lay in between. The TCR was taken from an adult in good health. V usage is TRBV7-9 and J usage is TRBJ1-2, with D possibly TRBD1 on 5 matching bases. The material was peripheral blood, obtained on day 0 of AZD1222 vaccination. This CDR3 reads CASSPGRVGYGYTF. The CDR3 DNA sequence: TGTGCCAGCAGCCCTGGCAGGGTCGGATACGGCTACACCTTC. The full variable domain, with the rest looked up from reference TRBV7-9 and TRBJ1-2, is DTGVSQNPRHKITKRGQNVTFRCDPISEHNRLYWYRQTLGQGPEFLTYFQNEAQLEKSRLLSDRFSAERPKGSFSTLEIQRTEQGDSAMYLCASSPGRVGYGYTFGSGTRLTVV.